This T cell receptor (beta chain) appears in the sequencing data of a study of T cell responses to AZD1222 COVID-19 vaccine. Across the whole study: Combined were second doses at about 4 or about 12 weeks. General observations from the study: Samples come after the peak T cell response, not at day 14. The number of AZD1222 recipients seropositive at baseline was only five to seven.

The CDR3 is 16 residues long. Germline CDR1 MNHEY, CDR2 SMNVEV (reference sequence). V was clipped by 4 bases and J by 7 bases; unmatched bases: 13. Assay used: immunoSEQ multiplex PCR; TCRdb lists only in-frame clones, some missing. The sample has about 120,000 clones; approximately 86% are singletons. Note on this clone: Its matching antigen is unknown.

Sequenced here: peripheral blood, sampled on day 0 of AZD1222 vaccination. V usage is TRBV27 and J usage is TRBJ1-2; 9 bases are shared with TRBD1. This TCR derives from an adult in good health. CDR3 DNA: TGTGCCAGCAGTTCATATACAGGGGGCGTATCGGGTGGCTACACCTTC. Its protein product is CASSSYTGGVSGGYTF.